This TCR beta chain emerged from a study of T-cell reconstitution after alpha-beta-depleted transplantation in children. General observations from the study: Several hundred graft clones that had expanded were reportedly the source of alpha-beta T cells about two months after transplant. Recipient T cells and thymic progenitors that survived were the source of the high TCRbeta diversity seen at day 60 in some patients. It was newly produced T cells that mostly accounted for T-cell counts and diversity one year after transplant.

This clonotype was counted only a few times. Its antigen is still unknown. Germline V gives CDR1 MNHEY, CDR2 SMNVEV (reference sequence). The V and J ends lost 6 bases and 5 bases, in that order; junction bases with no gene match: 7. This CDR3 is 14 amino acids long. TCRbeta library preparation incorporated unique molecular identifiers. From the PCR reads, TCRdb called clonotypes with MiXCR, one entry per CDR3 protein. The table shows some 300,000 distinct CDR3 sequences, with 10% occurring only once. This specimen was PBMCs, taken before TCRalphabeta/CD19-depleted stem cell transplant. The rearrangement uses TRBV27 and TRBJ1-1, with 9 positions matching TRBD1. The source is a boy less than two years old with acute myeloid leukemia, due to receive a stem cell transplant. The CDR3 region has the DNA TGTGCCAGCAGCGCTAGGACAGGGGTGACTGAAGCTTTCTTT. It is translated as CASSARTGVTEAFF.